This T cell receptor (beta chain) is drawn from a study of blood T cell repertoires in COVID-19. Study-wide background: Samples of COVID-19 (acute and convalescent) were obtained from the United States, Italy and Spain.

This CDR3 has 16 amino acids. With V trimmed by 0 bases and J by 0 bases, 1 base remained unmatched. Germline values: CDR1 MNHEY, CDR2 SVGAGI. In the source study's methods: Amplified reference gene primers provided the basis for estimating nucleated cell counts. The method was immunoSEQ multiplex PCR; TCRdb's version includes in-frame clones alone and lacks a portion of them. V, J and clone size reflect that table, while D and trimming were determined from the DNA. The data contain roughly 80,000 clones, more than 75% of them seen just once; the ten biggest clones take up 20% to 25%. The sample comprised peripheral blood. V usage is TRBV6-5 and J usage is TRBJ2-3, with 9 nucleotides matching TRBD1. The receptor was derived from a human donor in a cohort sampled during active COVID-19. CDR3 amino acids: CASSYSGTGSTDTQYF. Here the CDR3 DNA reads TGTGCCAGCAGTTACTCGGGGACAGGGAGCACAGATACGCAGTATTTT.